A single sample gave rise to the 9 T cell receptor beta chains below, sequenced in a study of blood T cell repertoires in COVID-19. The method was immunoSEQ multiplex PCR; TCRdb's version includes in-frame clones alone and lacks a portion of them. The data contain about 480,000 clones, 70% to 90% of them singletons. The sample consisted of PBMCs or T cells enriched from blood (not recorded which). The receptors originated from a woman aged 60-70 years who had recovered from COVID-19.

V gene TRBV25-1 combines with J gene TRBJ1-5; 7 bases align to TRBD1. Germline V gene lookup returns CDR1 MGHDK and CDR2 SYGVNS. The CDR3 contains 15 residues. V shed 4 bases and J 0 bases; nucleotides not matched to a gene: 3. The CDR3 nucleotides read TGTGCCAGCAGTGCGGGACAGAATAGCAATCAGCCCCAGCATTTT. Translating it yields CASSAGQNSNQPQHF.

This clone was counted once. The chain carries TRBV6-5 and TRBJ1-4; maybe TRBD1 (6 bases). The CDR3 loop spans 14 amino acids. Germline-derived CDR1 and CDR2 are MNHEY and SVGAGI. Trimming stripped 4 bases from V and 8 bases from J, with 14 bases between. CDR3 protein: CASSWGGTSEKLFF. CDR3 nucleotides: TGTGCCAGCAGTTGGGGTGGGACATCCGAAAAACTGTTTTTT.

The J gene is TRBJ2-6, the V gene TRBV2; D possibly corresponds to TRBD1 (6 bases). This CDR3 is 15 amino acids long. CDR1 is SNHLY and CDR2 is FYNNEI in the germline V gene. Trimming stripped 6 bases from V and 3 bases from J, with 12 bases between. In DNA, the CDR3 is TGTGCCAGCAGGGACAGCATTGGTGGGGCCAACGTCCTGACTTTC. Protein product: CASRDSIGGANVLTF.

This chain uses TRBV3-1 (or the pseudogene TRBV3-2) with TRBJ1-5; 8 positions match TRBD1. The CDR3 sequence is 14 residues long. V was pared by 3 bases and J by 8 bases, with 6 bases of the junction left unmatched. Germline CDR1 is LGHDT and CDR2 is YNNKEL (reference sequence). CDR3 residues: CASSHQGALEPQHF. The CDR3 region has the DNA TGTGCCAGCAGCCACCAGGGGGCGTTGGAGCCCCAGCATTTT.

This clone was picked up a small number of times. This sequence joins TRBV5-1 and TRBJ2-3; 9 bases map to TRBD1. Germline CDR1 and CDR2: SGHRS and YFSETQ. The CDR3 loop spans 16 amino acids. The J segment lost 2 bases and the V segment lost 0 bases, leaving 4 bases of the junction unmatched. CDR3 loop: CASSLGDREYTDTQYF. The CDR3 DNA follows: TGCGCCAGCAGCTTGGGGGACAGGGAGTACACAGATACGCAGTATTTT.

CDR3 coding DNA: TGTGCCAGCAGTTTACGGGGGACCACTGAAGCTTTCTTT. It encodes CASSLRGTTEAFF. V is TRBV12-3 or TRBV12-4 and J is TRBJ1-1, with a possible D match to TRBD1 (5 bases). The V and J ends lost 2 bases and 4 bases respectively, with 8 bases between them. The CDR3 sequence is 13 residues long.

This chain connects TRBV3-1 (or the pseudogene TRBV3-2) to TRBJ1-5; a weak D match, TRBD1 (5 bases). The CDR3 runs 14 residues. The ends were cut back, 6 bases at V and 3 bases at J, with 12 bases in the middle. Germline CDR1 reads LGHDT; CDR2 reads YNNKEL (reference sequence). CDR3 in amino acids: CASSYGTFNQPQHF. Here the CDR3 DNA reads TGTGCCAGCAGTTATGGGACTTTCAATCAGCCCCAGCATTTT.

The V and J genes are TRBV15 and TRBJ1-3; unclear D gene. Germline V gives CDR1 LNHNV, CDR2 YYDKDF (reference sequence). V was shortened by 0 bases and J by 3 bases, with 15 bases between the two germline ends. The CDR3 is made up of 17 amino acids. CDR3 nucleotide sequence: TGTGCCACCAGCAGAGATCGTCTTTCTGGGCATGGAAACACCATATATTTT. Its protein is CATSRDRLSGHGNTIYF.

The V call is TRBV5-1, the J call TRBJ1-5; a weak D match, TRBD1 (6 bases). This CDR3 comprises 14 residues. Trimming stripped 4 bases from V and 5 bases from J, with 13 bases between. Germline assignment: CDR1 SGHRS and CDR2 YFSETQ. This chain's CDR3 is CASSPGAGDQPQHF. Here the CDR3 DNA reads TGCGCCAGCAGCCCTGGGGCAGGGGATCAGCCCCAGCATTTT. Full variable domain (remainder filled in from reference TRBV5-1 and TRBJ1-5): KAGVTQTPRYLIKTRGQQVTLSCSPISGHRSVSWYQQTPGQGLQFLFEYFSETQRNKGNFPGRFSGRQFSNSRSEMNVSTLELGDSALYLCASSPGAGDQPQHFGDGTRLSIL.